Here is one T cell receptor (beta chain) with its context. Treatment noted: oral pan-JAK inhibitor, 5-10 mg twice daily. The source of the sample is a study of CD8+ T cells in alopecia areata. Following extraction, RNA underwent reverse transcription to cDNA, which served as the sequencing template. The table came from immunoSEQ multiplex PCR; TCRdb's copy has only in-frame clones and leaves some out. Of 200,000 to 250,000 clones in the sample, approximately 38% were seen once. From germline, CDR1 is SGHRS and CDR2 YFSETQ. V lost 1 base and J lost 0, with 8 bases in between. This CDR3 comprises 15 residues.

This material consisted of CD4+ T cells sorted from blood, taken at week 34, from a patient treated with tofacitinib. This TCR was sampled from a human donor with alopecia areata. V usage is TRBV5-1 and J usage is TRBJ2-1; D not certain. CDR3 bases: TGCGCCAGCAGCTTGCCCGAGAGCTCCTACAATGAGCAGTTCTTC. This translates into CASSLPESSYNEQFF.